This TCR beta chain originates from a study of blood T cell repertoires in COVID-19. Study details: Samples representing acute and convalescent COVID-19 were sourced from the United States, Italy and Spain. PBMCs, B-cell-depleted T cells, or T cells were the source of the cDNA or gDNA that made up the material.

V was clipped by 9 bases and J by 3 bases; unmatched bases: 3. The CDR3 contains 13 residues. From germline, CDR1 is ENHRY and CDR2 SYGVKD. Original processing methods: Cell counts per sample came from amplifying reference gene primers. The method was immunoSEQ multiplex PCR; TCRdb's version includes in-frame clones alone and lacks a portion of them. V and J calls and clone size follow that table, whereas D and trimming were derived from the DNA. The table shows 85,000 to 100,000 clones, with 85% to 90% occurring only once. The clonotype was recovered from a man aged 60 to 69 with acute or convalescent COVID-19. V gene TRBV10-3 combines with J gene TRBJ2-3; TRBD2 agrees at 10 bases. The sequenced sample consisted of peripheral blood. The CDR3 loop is CAIEREGTDTQYF. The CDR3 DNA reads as TGTGCCATAGAGCGGGAGGGGACAGATACGCAGTATTTT.